This T cell receptor beta chain derives from a study of T cell changes during pregnancy in multiple sclerosis. The CDR3 length is 15 residues. Looked up from germline, CDR1 is MNHEY and CDR2 is SVGAGI. V shed 6 bases and J 5 bases; nucleotides not matched to a gene: 10. Assay: immunoSEQ multiplex PCR; the TCRdb copy retains only in-frame clones and omits some. Of tens of thousands of clones in the sample, 85% to 95% are singletons; the top ten hold less than 5%. The input for sequencing was CD8+ T cells from peripheral blood mononuclear cells, taken in the second trimester of pregnancy. This clonotype originated in a female donor with multiple sclerosis, enrolled in a pregnancy study. The chain joins TRBV6-5 to TRBJ2-1; TRBD2 agrees at 7 bases. The CDR3 bases are TGTGCCAGCAGCCCCGGACTAGGCGCGAACAATGAGCAGTTCTTC. It specifies CASSPGLGANNEQFF.